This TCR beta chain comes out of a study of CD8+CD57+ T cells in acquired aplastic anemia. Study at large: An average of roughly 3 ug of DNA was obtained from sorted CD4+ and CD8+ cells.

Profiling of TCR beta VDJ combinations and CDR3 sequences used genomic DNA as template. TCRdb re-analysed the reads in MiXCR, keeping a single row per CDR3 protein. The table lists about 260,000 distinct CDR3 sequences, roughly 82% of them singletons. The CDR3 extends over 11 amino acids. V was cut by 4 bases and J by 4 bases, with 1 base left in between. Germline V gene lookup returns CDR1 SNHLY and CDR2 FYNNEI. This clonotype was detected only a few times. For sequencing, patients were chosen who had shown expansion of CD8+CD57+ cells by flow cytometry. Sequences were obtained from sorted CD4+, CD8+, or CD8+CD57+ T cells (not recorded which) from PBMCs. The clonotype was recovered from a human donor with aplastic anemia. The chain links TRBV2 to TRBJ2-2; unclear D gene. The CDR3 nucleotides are TGTGCCAGCAGTGTCACCGGGGAGCTGTTTTTT. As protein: CASSVTGELFF. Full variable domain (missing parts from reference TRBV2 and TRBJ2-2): EPEVTQTPSHQVTQMGQEVILRCVPISNHLYFYWYRQILGQKVEFLVSFYNNEISEKSEIFDDQFSVERPDGSNFTLKIRSTKLEDSAMYFCASSVTGELFFGEGSRLTVL.